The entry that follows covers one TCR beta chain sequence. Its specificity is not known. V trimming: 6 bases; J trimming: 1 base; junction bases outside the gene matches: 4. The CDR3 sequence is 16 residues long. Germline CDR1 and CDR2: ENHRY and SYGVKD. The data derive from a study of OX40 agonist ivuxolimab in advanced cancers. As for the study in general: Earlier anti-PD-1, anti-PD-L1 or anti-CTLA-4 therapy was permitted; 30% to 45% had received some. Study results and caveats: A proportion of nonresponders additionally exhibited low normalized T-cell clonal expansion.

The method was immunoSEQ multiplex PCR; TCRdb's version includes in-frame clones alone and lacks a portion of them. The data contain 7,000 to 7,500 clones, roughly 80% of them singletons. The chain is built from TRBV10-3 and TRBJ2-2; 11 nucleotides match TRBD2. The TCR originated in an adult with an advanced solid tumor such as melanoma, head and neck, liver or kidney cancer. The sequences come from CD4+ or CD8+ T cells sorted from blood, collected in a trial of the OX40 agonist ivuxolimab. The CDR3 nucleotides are TGTGCCATCAGGAAAACTAGCGGGGGGAACACCGGGGAGCTGTTTTTT. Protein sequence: CAIRKTSGGNTGELFF.